The 2 T cell receptor beta chains below were found in one sample sequenced in a study of cytomegalovirus exposure and HLA in healthy donors (dated by TCRdb to 2016 to 2017). The library relied on the immunoSEQ multiplex PCR assay. For the multiplex PCR, a mixture combining 60 forward primers for TCR Vbeta segments and 13 reverse primers for TCR Jbeta segments was used. This is the immuneACCESS table as TCRdb keeps it, with only in-frame sequences that have V and J called. A part of the clones is gone; compared with another copy, unresolved V genes explain less than half, and the rest is unexplained. The sample table lists approximately 150,000 clones, over 75% of them with a count of one. The ten largest clones represent around 6.1% of the sample. The sample consisted of PBMCs. The source is a man aged 25 to 40 in good health and CMV-seropositive.

The chain couples TRBV28 to TRBJ1-4; 9 positions match TRBD1. J gave up 6 bases and V 6 bases, and 8 bases lay outside the gene matches. This CDR3 has 15 residues. Germline V gives CDR1 MDHEN, CDR2 SYDVKM. The CDR3 region is CASSLRDRAYEKLFF. The CDR3, as DNA: TGTGCCAGCAGCCTCCGGGACAGGGCTTATGAAAAACTGTTTTTT.

This rearrangement joins TRBV9 to TRBJ2-7; D is possibly TRBD2 (6 bases). The CDR3 consists of 15 residues. V lost 3 bases to trimming and J lost 0 bases, with 13 bases between them. Germline assignment: CDR1 SGDLS and CDR2 YYNGEE. The CDR3 reads CASSAGLLSSYEQYF. The CDR3 region has the DNA TGTGCCAGCAGCGCGGGACTCCTGAGCTCCTACGAGCAGTACTTC.